What follows are 23 T cell receptor beta chains derived from one specimen sequenced in a study of OX40 agonist ivuxolimab in advanced cancers. Produced via immunoSEQ multiplex PCR; TCRdb's table is partial and in-frame only. The sample contains about 28,000 clones, roughly 79% of which appear only once. The sample consisted of CD4+ or CD8+ T cells sorted from blood, taken in a trial of the OX40 agonist ivuxolimab. Receptors originate from an adult with an advanced solid tumor such as melanoma, head and neck, liver or kidney cancer.

The V and J genes are TRBV7-6 and TRBJ2-5; unclear D gene. The germline V and J ends were trimmed by 3 bases and 0 bases, with 5 bases remaining between them. Germline lookup yields CDR1 SGHVS and CDR2 FNYEAQ. This CDR3 comprises 13 residues. CDR3 DNA: TGTGCCAGCAGCTTGTCGTACCAAGAGACCCAGTACTTC. Translated, it gives CASSLSYQETQYF.

The chain uses TRBV7-9 and TRBJ1-6; D unclear. V lost 3 bases and J lost 10, with 10 bases in between. The CDR3 totals 13 residues. Germline V gene sequence: CDR1 SEHNR, CDR2 FQNEAQ (reference sequence). CDR3 sequence (DNA): TGTGCCAGCAGCTTCGGCGTTCGCTCACCCCTCCACTTT. It yields the protein CASSFGVRSPLHF.

V is TRBV11-1 and J is TRBJ2-5; D remains ambiguous. Germline CDR1 is SGHAT and CDR2 is FQDESV (reference sequence). There are 13 residues in the CDR3. The V end lost 1 base, the J end lost 1 base, and 4 bases lay between the germline ends. CDR3 in amino acids: CASSLVGQETQYF. The CDR3 DNA sequence: TGTGCCAGCAGCTTAGTCGGCCAAGAGACCCAGTACTTC.

This clone was observed once. The rearrangement joins TRBV5-4 to TRBJ1-1, with D maybe TRBD1 (6 bases). This CDR3 has 14 amino acids. The V end was cut by 0 bases, the J end by 4 bases, with 10 bases between. Germline V CDR1 and CDR2: SGHNT, YYREEE (reference sequence). The CDR3: CASSLDREGTEAFF. CDR3 DNA sequence: TGTGCCAGCAGCTTGGACAGGGAGGGCACTGAAGCTTTCTTT.

The chain is built from TRBV27 and TRBJ1-5; TRBD1 is a possible D gene (5 bases). The CDR3 runs to 14 residues. V lost 3 bases to trimming and J lost 7 bases, with 13 bases between them. Germline V lookup: CDR1 MNHEY, CDR2 SMNVEV (reference sequence). The CDR3 nucleotides are TGTGCCAGCAGTTTTTCCGGGGCGGGCCAGCCCCAGCATTTT. It encodes CASSFSGAGQPQHF.

The CDR3 reads CASSLGETGGETQYF. For the CDR3, the DNA is TGCGCCAGCAGCTTGGGTGAAACCGGCGGGGAGACCCAGTACTTC. The chain has TRBV5-1 and TRBJ2-5; tentative D call: TRBD2 (5 bases). Germline values: CDR1 SGHRS, CDR2 YFSETQ. Between the trimmed V and J ends, which lost 0 bases and 5 bases, there was a span of 14 bases. The CDR3 contains 15 residues.

J is TRBJ2-1 and V is TRBV9; D not resolved. V lost 4 bases and J lost 7, with 9 bases in between. CDR3 length: 12 amino acids. Germline-derived CDR1 and CDR2 are SGDLS and YYNGEE. CDR3 amino acids: CASSFMENEQFF. The CDR3 DNA reads TGTGCCAGCAGCTTCATGGAGAATGAGCAGTTCTTC.

This clone showed up just once. The chain combines TRBV5-1 with TRBJ2-1, with TRBD1 matching 7 bases. The CDR3 loop spans 16 amino acids. Germline V gene sequence: CDR1 SGHRS, CDR2 YFSETQ. V lost 0 bases, J lost 5 bases, and 8 bases stayed unmatched. The CDR3 coding sequence is TGCGCCAGCAGCTTGGCCGAGGGGGCAACGAACAATGAGCAGTTCTTC. Translated, it gives CASSLAEGATNNEQFF.

The chain carries TRBV2 and TRBJ2-7, with unresolved D. This CDR3 is built from 12 residues. Germline assignment: CDR1 SNHLY and CDR2 FYNNEI. Trimming removed 8 bases at V and 4 bases at J, with 12 bases between. CDR3 nucleotide sequence: TGTGCCAGCGGGCAGTCCCTTTACGAGCAGTACTTC. Protein sequence: CASGQSLYEQYF. The full variable domain, with the rest looked up from reference TRBV2 and TRBJ2-7, is EPEVTQTPSHQVTQMGQEVILRCVPISNHLYFYWYRQILGQKVEFLVSFYNNEISEKSEIFDDQFSVERPDGSNFTLKIRSTKLEDSAMYFCASGQSLYEQYFGPGTRLTVT.

This chain links TRBV5-1 with TRBJ2-3; D unresolved. This CDR3 comprises 14 residues. CDR1 is SGHRS and CDR2 is YFSETQ in the germline V gene. The V end lost 0 bases, the J end lost 0 bases, and 5 bases lay between the germline ends. This CDR3 reads CASSLEGSTDTQYF. For the CDR3, the DNA is TGCGCCAGCAGCTTGGAAGGTAGCACAGATACGCAGTATTTT.

The V and J genes are TRBV9 and TRBJ2-5; TRBD2 aligns across 11 bases. From germline, CDR1 is SGDLS and CDR2 YYNGEE. Losses at the gene ends were 4 bases for V and 4 bases for J; bases not matched to a gene: 6. This CDR3 has 15 residues. CDR3 nucleotide sequence: TGTGCCAGCAGCCCGACTAGCGGGGACCTAGAGACCCAGTACTTC. The encoded protein is CASSPTSGDLETQYF. Combining the CDR3 with reference TRBV9 and TRBJ2-5 gives the whole variable domain DSGVTQTPKHLITATGQRVTLRCSPRSGDLSVYWYQQSLDQGLQFLIQYYNGEERAKGNILERFSAQQFPDLHSELNLSSLELGDSALYFCASSPTSGDLETQYFGPGTRLLVL.

This chain links TRBV5-4 with TRBJ2-5; D tentatively fits TRBD1 or TRBD2 (7 bases each). Per the germline V gene, CDR1 is SGHNT and CDR2 is YYREEE (reference sequence). Between the trimmed V and J ends, which lost 4 bases and 5 bases, there was a span of 9 bases. The CDR3 loop spans 12 amino acids. The CDR3 is CASSQGGETQYF. The CDR3, as DNA: TGTGCCAGCAGCCAGGGGGGGGAGACCCAGTACTTC.

This clone has a single count. The chain recombines TRBV5-1 with TRBJ1-1, with 9 bases fitting TRBD1. The germline CDR1 and CDR2 sequences are SGHRS and YFSETQ. This CDR3 contains 17 residues. The V gene end was trimmed by 1 base and the J gene end by 3 bases; junction bases not matched to a gene: 10. Here the CDR3 reads CASSLPRDREWDTEAFF. In nucleotides, the CDR3 is TGCGCCAGCAGCTTGCCGCGGGACAGGGAATGGGACACTGAAGCTTTCTTT.

Of note for this clone: The junction differs from germline at one of its ends, possibly a read error. The genes are TRBV11-2 and TRBJ1-6; D unclear. The CDR3 runs 14 residues. The germline gives CDR1 SGHAT, CDR2 FQNNGV. The CDR3 nucleotides are TGTGCCAGCAGCTTAGCGCGCACACCTTCACCACTCCACTTT. Translation: CASSLARTPSPLHF.

The chain couples TRBV9 to TRBJ2-7; D uncertain. This CDR3 is built from 13 residues. The V and J ends lost 5 bases and 2 bases respectively, with 11 bases between them. Per germline, CDR1 SGDLS and CDR2 YYNGEE. The CDR3 loop is CASSSGDTYEQYF. As DNA, the CDR3 is TGTGCCAGCAGTTCAGGTGATACCTACGAGCAGTACTTC.

This clone was detected only a few times. CDR3 residues: CASSDRGDSYNEQFF. CDR3 DNA: TGTGCCAGCAGTGATCGGGGGGACTCCTACAATGAGCAGTTCTTC. This sequence joins TRBV6-4 and TRBJ2-1; 7 nucleotides agree with TRBD2. The CDR3 consists of 15 residues. Losses at the gene ends were 3 bases for V and 0 bases for J; bases not matched to a gene: 2. Germline-derived CDR1 and CDR2 are MRHNA and SNTAGT.

V and J are TRBV21-1 and TRBJ1-4; the table calls TRBD1, which could not be checked here. TRBV21-1 is an annotated pseudogene. CDR3 length equals 16 residues. CDR3 sequence reads: CASSKVVRVLREKLFF. CDR3 nucleotide sequence: TGTGCCAGCAGCAAAGTGGTCAGGGTCTTAAGGGAAAAACTGTTTTTT.

V gene TRBV29-1 combines with J gene TRBJ1-4, with D unclear. Per germline, CDR1 SQVTM and CDR2 ANQGSEA. CDR3 length: 13 amino acids. The ends were cut back, 8 bases at V and 6 bases at J, with 16 bases in the middle. The CDR3 DNA reads as TGCAGCCGTACGAGGCAGAGAGATGAAAAACTGTTTTTT. As protein: CSRTRQRDEKLFF.

The chain uses TRBV7-8 and TRBJ1-5; TRBD1 matches 9 bases. V trimming: 5 bases; J trimming: 3 bases; junction bases outside the gene matches: 5. Germline CDR1 and CDR2: SGHVS and FQNEAQ. The CDR3 is 15 residues long. DNA for the CDR3: TGTGCCAGCAGCGGGTGGGACAGGGCCAATCAGCCCCAGCATTTT. This sequence encodes CASSGWDRANQPQHF.

The chain employs TRBV6-6 and TRBJ2-3, with D possibly matching TRBD2 (5 bases). The CDR3 covers 15 residues. Germline V lookup: CDR1 MNHNY, CDR2 SVGAGI (reference sequence). V lost 2 bases, J lost 1 base, and 10 bases lay in between. CDR3 amino acids: CASSYRDSRTDTQYF. Written as DNA, the CDR3 is TGTGCCAGCAGTTACCGGGATTCCCGCACAGATACGCAGTATTTT.

V usage is TRBV5-5 and J usage is TRBJ2-7; D is unclear. Germline CDR1 and CDR2: SGHKS and YYEKEE (reference sequence). V was pared by 1 base and J by 6 bases, with 8 bases between. This CDR3 has 12 residues. In DNA form, the CDR3 reads TGTGCCAGCAGCTTGCAGATGAGCGAGCAGTACTTC. This encodes CASSLQMSEQYF.

The rearrangement joins TRBV10-3 to TRBJ1-3, with D possibly matching TRBD1 (5 bases). Trimming removed 4 bases at V and 0 bases at J, with 19 bases between. The V gene's germline CDR1 is ENHRY and CDR2 SYGVKD. CDR3 length: 18 amino acids. CDR3: CAISALTQGATSGNTIYF. For the CDR3, the DNA is TGTGCCATCAGTGCTCTCACCCAGGGAGCCACCTCTGGAAACACCATATATTTT.

This chain connects TRBV5-1 to TRBJ2-3; TRBD2 matches at 11 bases. With V trimmed by 0 bases and J by 0 bases, 3 bases remained unmatched. Per germline, CDR1 SGHRS and CDR2 YFSETQ. This CDR3 region has 17 residues. CDR3 coding DNA: TGCGCCAGCAGCTTGGCACTAGCGGGGGAAAGCACAGATACGCAGTATTTT. It translates to CASSLALAGESTDTQYF.